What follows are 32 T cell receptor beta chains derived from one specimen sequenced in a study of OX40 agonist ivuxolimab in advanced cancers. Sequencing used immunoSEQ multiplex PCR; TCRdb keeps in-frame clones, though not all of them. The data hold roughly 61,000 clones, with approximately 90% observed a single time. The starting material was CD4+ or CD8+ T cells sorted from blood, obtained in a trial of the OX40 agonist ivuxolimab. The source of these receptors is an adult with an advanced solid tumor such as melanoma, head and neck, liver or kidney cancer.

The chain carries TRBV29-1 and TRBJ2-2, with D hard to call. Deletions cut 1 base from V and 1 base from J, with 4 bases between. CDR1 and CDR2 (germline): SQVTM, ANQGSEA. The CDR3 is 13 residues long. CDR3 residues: CSVEGENTGELFF. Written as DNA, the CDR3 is TGCAGCGTTGAAGGGGAGAACACCGGGGAGCTGTTTTTT.

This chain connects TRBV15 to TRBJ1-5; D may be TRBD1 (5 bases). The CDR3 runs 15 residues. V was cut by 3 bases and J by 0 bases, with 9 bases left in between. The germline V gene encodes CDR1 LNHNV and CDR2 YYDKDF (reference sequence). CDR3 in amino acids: CATSSGQASNQPQHF. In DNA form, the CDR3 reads TGTGCCACCAGCAGCGGACAAGCTAGCAATCAGCCCCAGCATTTT. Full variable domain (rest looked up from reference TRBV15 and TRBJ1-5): DAMVIQNPRYQVTQFGKPVTLSCSQTLNHNVMYWYQQKSSQAPKLLFHYYDKDFNNEADTPDNFQSRRPNTSFCFLDIRSPGLGDTAMYLCATSSGQASNQPQHFGDGTRLSIL.

Here the CDR3 reads CASSWDGLFNQPQHF. Here the CDR3 DNA reads TGTGCCAGCAGTTGGGACGGCCTCTTCAATCAGCCCCAGCATTTT. This chain connects TRBV28 to TRBJ1-5; possible D gene TRBD1, 5 bases. This CDR3 is built from 15 residues. Germline V gives CDR1 MDHEN, CDR2 SYDVKM. The V gene lost 4 bases and the J gene lost 3 bases, with 13 bases spanning the gap.

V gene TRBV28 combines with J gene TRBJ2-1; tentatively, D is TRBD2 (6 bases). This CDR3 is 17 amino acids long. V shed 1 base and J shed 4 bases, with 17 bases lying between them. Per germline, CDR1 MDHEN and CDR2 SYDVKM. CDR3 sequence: CASSLFPVGGLYNEQFF. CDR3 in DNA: TGTGCCAGCAGTTTATTCCCTGTGGGAGGCCTGTACAATGAGCAGTTCTTC.

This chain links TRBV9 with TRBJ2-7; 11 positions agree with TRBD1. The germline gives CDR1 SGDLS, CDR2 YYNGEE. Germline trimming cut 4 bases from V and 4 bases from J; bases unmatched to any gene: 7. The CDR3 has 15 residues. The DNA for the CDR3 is TGTGCCAGCAGCCCGGGACAGGGGGTCGGATACGAGCAGTACGTC. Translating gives CASSPGQGVGYEQYV.

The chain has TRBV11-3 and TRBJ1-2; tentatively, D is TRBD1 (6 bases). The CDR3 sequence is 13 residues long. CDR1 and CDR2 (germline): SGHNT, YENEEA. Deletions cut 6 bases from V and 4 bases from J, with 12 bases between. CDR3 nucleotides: TGTGCCAGCAGTAAACAGACAGGCTATGGCTACACCTTC. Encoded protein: CASSKQTGYGYTF.

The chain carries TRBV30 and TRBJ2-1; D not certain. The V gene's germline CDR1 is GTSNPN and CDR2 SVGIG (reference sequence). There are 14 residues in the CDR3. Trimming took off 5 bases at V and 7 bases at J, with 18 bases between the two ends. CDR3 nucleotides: TGTGCCTGGGAACTCACTAACCTAGTAAATGAGCAGTTCTTC. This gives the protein CAWELTNLVNEQFF.

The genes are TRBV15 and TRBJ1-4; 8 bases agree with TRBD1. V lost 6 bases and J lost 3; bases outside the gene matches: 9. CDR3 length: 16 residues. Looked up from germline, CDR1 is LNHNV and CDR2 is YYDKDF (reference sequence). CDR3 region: CATRKDRGRANEKLFF. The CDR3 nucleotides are TGTGCCACCAGGAAAGACAGGGGCAGGGCTAATGAAAAACTGTTTTTT.

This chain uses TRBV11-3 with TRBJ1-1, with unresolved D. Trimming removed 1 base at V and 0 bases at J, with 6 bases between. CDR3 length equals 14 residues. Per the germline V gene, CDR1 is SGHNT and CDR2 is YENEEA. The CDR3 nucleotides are TGTGCCAGCAGCTTAGTAGTCGTGAACACTGAAGCTTTCTTT. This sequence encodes CASSLVVVNTEAFF.

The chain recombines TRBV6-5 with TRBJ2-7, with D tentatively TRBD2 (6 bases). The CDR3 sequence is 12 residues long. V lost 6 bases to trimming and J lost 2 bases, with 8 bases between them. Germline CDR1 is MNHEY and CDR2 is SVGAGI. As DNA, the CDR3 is TGTGCCAGCAGCGGGAGCCCCTACGAGCAGTACGTC. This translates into CASSGSPYEQYV.

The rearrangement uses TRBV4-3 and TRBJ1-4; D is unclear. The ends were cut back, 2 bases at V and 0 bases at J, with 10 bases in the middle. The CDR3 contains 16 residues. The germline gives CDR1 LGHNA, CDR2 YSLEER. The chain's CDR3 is CASSQITLATNEKLFF. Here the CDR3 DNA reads TGCGCCAGCAGCCAAATTACACTGGCAACTAATGAAAAACTGTTTTTT.

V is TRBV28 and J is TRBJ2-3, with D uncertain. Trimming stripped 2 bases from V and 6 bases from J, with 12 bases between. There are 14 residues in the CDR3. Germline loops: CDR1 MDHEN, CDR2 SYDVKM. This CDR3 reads CASSLGLRGDTQYF. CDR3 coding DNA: TGTGCCAGCAGTTTAGGCCTACGTGGTGATACGCAGTATTTT.

In nucleotides, the CDR3 is TGTGCCAGTACCCCTCCGGGGCAACATTACAATGAGCAGTTCTTC. Amino acid sequence: CASTPPGQHYNEQFF. The genes are TRBV19 and TRBJ2-1, with D perhaps being TRBD1 or TRBD2 (5 bases each). Trimming left V 7 bases short and J 4 bases short, with 17 bases between. The germline gives CDR1 LNHDA, CDR2 SQIVND (reference sequence). This CDR3 contains 15 residues.

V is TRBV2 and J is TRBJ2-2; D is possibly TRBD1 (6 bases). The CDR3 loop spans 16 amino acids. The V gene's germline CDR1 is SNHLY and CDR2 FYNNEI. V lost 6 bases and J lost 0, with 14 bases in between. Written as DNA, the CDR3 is TGTGCCAGCAGCAAAGGGCAGGGGCCGAACACCGGGGAGCTGTTTTTT. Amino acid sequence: CASSKGQGPNTGELFF.

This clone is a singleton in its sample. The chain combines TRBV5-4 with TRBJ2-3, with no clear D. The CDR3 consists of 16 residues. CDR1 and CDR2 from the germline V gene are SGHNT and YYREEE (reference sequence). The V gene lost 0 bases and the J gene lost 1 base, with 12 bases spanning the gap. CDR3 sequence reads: CASSLGRGLGTDTQYF. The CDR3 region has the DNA TGTGCCAGCAGCTTGGGGCGAGGTTTGGGCACAGATACGCAGTATTTT. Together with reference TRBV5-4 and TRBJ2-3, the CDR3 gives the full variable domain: ETGVTQSPTHLIKTRGQQVTLRCSSQSGHNTVSWYQQALGQGPQFIFQYYREEENGRGNFPPRFSGLQFPNYSSELNVNALELDDSALYLCASSLGRGLGTDTQYFGPGTRLTVL.

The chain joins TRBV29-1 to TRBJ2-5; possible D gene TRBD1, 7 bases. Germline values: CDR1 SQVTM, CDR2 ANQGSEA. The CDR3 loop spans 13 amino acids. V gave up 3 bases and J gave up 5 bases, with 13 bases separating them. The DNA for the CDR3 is TGCAGCGTTGATGGCAGGGGGAGGGAGACCCAGTACTTC. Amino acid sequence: CSVDGRGRETQYF.

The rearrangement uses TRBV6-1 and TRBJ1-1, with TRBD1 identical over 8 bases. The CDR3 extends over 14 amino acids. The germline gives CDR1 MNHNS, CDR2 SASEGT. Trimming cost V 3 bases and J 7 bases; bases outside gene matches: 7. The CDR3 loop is CASSDDRGAGEAFF. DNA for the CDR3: TGTGCCAGCAGTGACGACAGGGGCGCCGGTGAAGCTTTCTTT.

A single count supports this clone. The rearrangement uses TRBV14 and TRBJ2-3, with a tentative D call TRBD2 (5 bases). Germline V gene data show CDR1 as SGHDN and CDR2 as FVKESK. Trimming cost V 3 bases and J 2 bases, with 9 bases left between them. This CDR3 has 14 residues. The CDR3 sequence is CASSHVDFTDTQYF. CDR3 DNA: TGTGCCAGCAGCCATGTGGACTTCACAGATACGCAGTATTTT.

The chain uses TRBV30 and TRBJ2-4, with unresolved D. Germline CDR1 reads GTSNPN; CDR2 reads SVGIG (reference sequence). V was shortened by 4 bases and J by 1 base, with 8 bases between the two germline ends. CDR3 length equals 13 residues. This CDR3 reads CAWTLGAKNIQYF. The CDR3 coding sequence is TGTGCCTGGACCCTAGGGGCCAAAAACATTCAGTACTTC.

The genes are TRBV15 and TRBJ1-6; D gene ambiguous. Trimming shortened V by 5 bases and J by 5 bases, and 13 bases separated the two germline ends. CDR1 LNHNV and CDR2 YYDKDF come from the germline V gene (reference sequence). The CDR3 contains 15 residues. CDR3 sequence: CATSPSTDHNSPLHF. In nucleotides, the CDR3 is TGTGCCACCAGCCCGAGTACAGATCATAATTCACCCCTCCACTTT. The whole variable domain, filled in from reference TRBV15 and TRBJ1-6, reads DAMVIQNPRYQVTQFGKPVTLSCSQTLNHNVMYWYQQKSSQAPKLLFHYYDKDFNNEADTPDNFQSRRPNTSFCFLDIRSPGLGDTAMYLCATSPSTDHNSPLHFGNGTRLTVT.

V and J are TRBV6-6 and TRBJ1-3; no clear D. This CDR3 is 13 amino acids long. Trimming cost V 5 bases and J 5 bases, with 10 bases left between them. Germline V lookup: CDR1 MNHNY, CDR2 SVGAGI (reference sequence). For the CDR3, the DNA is TGTGCCAGCAGTCCATACCCTCGAAACACCATATATTTT. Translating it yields CASSPYPRNTIYF.

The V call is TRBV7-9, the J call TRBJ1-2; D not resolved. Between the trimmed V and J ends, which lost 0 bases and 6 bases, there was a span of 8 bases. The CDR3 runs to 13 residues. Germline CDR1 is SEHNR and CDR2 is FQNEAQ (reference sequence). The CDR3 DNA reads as TGTGCCAGCAGCTTAGCCCCCTTTAATGGCTACACCTTC. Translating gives CASSLAPFNGYTF.

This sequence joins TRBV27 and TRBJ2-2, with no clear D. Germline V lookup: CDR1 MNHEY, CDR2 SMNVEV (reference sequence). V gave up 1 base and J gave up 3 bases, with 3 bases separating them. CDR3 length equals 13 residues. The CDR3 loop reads CASSLLYTGELFF. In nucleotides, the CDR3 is TGTGCCAGCAGTTTATTATACACCGGGGAGCTGTTTTTT.

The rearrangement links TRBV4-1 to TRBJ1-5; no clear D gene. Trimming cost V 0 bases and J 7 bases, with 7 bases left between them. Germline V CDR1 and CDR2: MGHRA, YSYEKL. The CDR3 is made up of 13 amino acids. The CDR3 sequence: CASSQDWAQPQHF. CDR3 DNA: TGCGCCAGCAGCCAAGACTGGGCACAGCCCCAGCATTTT.

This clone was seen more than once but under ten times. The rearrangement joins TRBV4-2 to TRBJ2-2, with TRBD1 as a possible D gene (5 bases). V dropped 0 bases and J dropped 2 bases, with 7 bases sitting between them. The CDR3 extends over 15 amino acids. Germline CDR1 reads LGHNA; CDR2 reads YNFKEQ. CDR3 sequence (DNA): TGTGCCAGCAGCCAAGAAACAGGCAACACCGGGGAGCTGTTTTTT. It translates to CASSQETGNTGELFF.

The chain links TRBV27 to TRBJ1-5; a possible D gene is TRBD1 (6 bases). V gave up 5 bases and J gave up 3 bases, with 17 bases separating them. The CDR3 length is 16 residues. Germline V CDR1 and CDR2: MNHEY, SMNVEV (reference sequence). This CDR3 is CASSHLGGGPNQPQHF. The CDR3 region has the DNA TGTGCCAGCAGTCACCTAGGTGGGGGGCCCAATCAGCCCCAGCATTTT.

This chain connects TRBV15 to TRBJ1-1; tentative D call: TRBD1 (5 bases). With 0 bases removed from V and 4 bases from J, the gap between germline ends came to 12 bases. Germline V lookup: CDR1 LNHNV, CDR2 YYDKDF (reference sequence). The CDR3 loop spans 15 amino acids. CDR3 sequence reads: CATSRDSGLPTEAFF. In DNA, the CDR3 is TGTGCCACCAGCAGAGACTCAGGGCTCCCCACTGAAGCTTTCTTT. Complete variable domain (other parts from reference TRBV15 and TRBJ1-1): DAMVIQNPRYQVTQFGKPVTLSCSQTLNHNVMYWYQQKSSQAPKLLFHYYDKDFNNEADTPDNFQSRRPNTSFCFLDIRSPGLGDTAMYLCATSRDSGLPTEAFFGQGTRLTVV.

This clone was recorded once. The chain's CDR3 is CASSPTDSYYYGYTF. DNA for the CDR3: TGTGCCAGCAGCCCGACTGACAGCTACTACTATGGCTACACCTTC. The chain employs TRBV6-4 and TRBJ1-2, with D perhaps TRBD1 (5 bases). The CDR3 runs to 15 residues. Germline V lookup: CDR1 MRHNA, CDR2 SNTAGT. V was clipped by 6 bases and J by 3 bases, with 17 bases between them.

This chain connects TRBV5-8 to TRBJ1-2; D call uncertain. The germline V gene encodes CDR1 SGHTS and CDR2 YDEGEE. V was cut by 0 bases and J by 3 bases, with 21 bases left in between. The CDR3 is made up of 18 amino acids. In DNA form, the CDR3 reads TGTGCCAGCAGCTTGGCCGAATACTTAGGACGGGAATACTATGGCTACACCTTC. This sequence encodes CASSLAEYLGREYYGYTF.

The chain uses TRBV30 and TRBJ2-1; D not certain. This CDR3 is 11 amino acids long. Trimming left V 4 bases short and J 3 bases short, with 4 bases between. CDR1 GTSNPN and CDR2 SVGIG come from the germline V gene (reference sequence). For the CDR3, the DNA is TGTGCCTGGACTAGCTACAATGAGCAGTTCTTC. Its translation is CAWTSYNEQFF.

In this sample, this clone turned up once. CDR3 region: CASSFGSGANVLTF. CDR3 in DNA: TGTGCCAGCAGTTTTGGCTCTGGGGCCAACGTCCTGACTTTC. This chain links TRBV6-5 with TRBJ2-6; no firm D call. Germline V CDR1 and CDR2: MNHEY, SVGAGI. V dropped 4 bases and J dropped 0 bases, with 4 bases sitting between them. CDR3 length equals 14 residues.

CDR3 nucleotide sequence: TGCGCCAGCAGCTTGATGGGGACAACAGATACGCAGTATTTT. This codes for CASSLMGTTDTQYF. This chain uses TRBV5-1 with TRBJ2-3; TRBD1 might be the D (6 bases). The CDR3 contains 14 residues. Germline loops: CDR1 SGHRS, CDR2 YFSETQ. Trimming took 1 base from V and 3 from J, leaving 9 bases between them.